These 11 T cell receptor beta chains originate from one sample sequenced in a study of PD-L1 blockade in urothelial cancer. The time point denotes: pretreatment peripheral blood. Sequencing used immunoSEQ multiplex PCR; TCRdb keeps in-frame clones, though not all of them. This table holds around 92,000 clones, roughly nine tenths found once. The material sequenced was PBMCs, taken around atezolizumab (anti-PD-L1) treatment. All receptors come from a woman over 75 with urothelial cancer.

CDR3 in amino acids: CASSYGAGESYNEQFF. CDR3 nucleotides: TGTGCCAGCAGTTACGGGGCGGGAGAGTCCTACAATGAGCAGTTCTTC. The chain has TRBV6-5 and TRBJ2-1, with 7 bases matching TRBD2. CDR1 and CDR2 from the germline V gene are MNHEY and SVGAGI. V gave up 2 bases and J gave up 1 base; unmatched junction bases: 5. The CDR3 is 16 residues long.

This chain connects TRBV5-4 to TRBJ2-2, with D perhaps matching TRBD1 (5 bases). This CDR3 has 16 amino acids. Germline loops: CDR1 SGHNT, CDR2 YYREEE (reference sequence). Trimming took off 2 bases at V and 2 bases at J, with 13 bases between the two ends. The CDR3 is CASSFPGRANTGELFF. CDR3 bases: TGTGCCAGCAGCTTTCCTGGCAGGGCTAACACCGGGGAGCTGTTTTTT.

The chain carries TRBV18 and TRBJ1-5, with D perhaps TRBD1 (5 bases). V was shortened by 3 bases and J by 7 bases, with 19 bases between the two germline ends. This CDR3 region has 16 residues. Germline V gene data show CDR1 as KGHSH and CDR2 as LQKENI. The CDR3: CASSPEQAGQGQPQHF. The CDR3 DNA reads as TGTGCCAGCTCACCGGAGCAGGCAGGGCAGGGCCAGCCCCAGCATTTT.

This clone showed up just a few times. The genes are TRBV11-2 and TRBJ1-2, with 7 nucleotides matching TRBD1. This CDR3 has 13 residues. Losses at the gene ends were 4 bases for V and 4 bases for J; bases not matched to a gene: 3. Germline values: CDR1 SGHAT, CDR2 FQNNGV. The CDR3, as DNA: TGTGCCAGCAGCTATGGGACAGTCTATGGCTACACCTTC. This translates into CASSYGTVYGYTF.

This clone has only one observation. This CDR3 is CASSQGQGAKVTGANVLTF. CDR3 in DNA: TGTGCCAGCAGCCAGGGACAGGGGGCGAAGGTAACTGGGGCCAACGTCCTGACTTTC. The genes are TRBV14 and TRBJ2-6, with TRBD1 identical over 12 bases. This CDR3 has 19 residues. From germline, CDR1 is SGHDN and CDR2 FVKESK. The V gene end was trimmed by 3 bases and the J gene end by 2 bases; junction bases not matched to a gene: 8.

This chain links TRBV5-1 with TRBJ2-6; 9 bases map to TRBD1. This CDR3 is 16 amino acids long. The ends lost 2 bases at V and 1 base at J; junction bases unmatched: 1. Germline V gene lookup returns CDR1 SGHRS and CDR2 YFSETQ. The CDR3 DNA is TGCGCCAGCAGCTTACAGGGGGCTTCTGGGGCCAACGTCCTGACTTTC. This gives the protein CASSLQGASGANVLTF.

This clone has a single count. This chain connects TRBV10-3 to TRBJ2-7; TRBD1 might be the D (7 bases). Per germline, CDR1 ENHRY and CDR2 SYGVKD. The V end lost 10 bases, the J end lost 4 bases, and 17 bases lay between the germline ends. This CDR3 has 13 residues. The CDR3 here is CASAGQKEYEQYF. Written as DNA, the CDR3 is TGTGCCAGCGCGGGACAGAAAGAATACGAGCAGTACTTC.

The table lists this clone with a count of one. The chain links TRBV28 to TRBJ2-2; TRBD1 matches at 9 bases. The ends lost 5 bases at V and 9 bases at J; junction bases unmatched: 10. Germline CDR1 is MDHEN and CDR2 is SYDVKM. The length of the CDR3 is 15 residues. This CDR3 reads CASSPGTGRSWELFF. In nucleotides, the CDR3 is TGTGCCAGCAGTCCAGGGACAGGGAGGAGTTGGGAGCTGTTTTTT.

J is TRBJ1-1 and V is TRBV5-1; 8 bases are a match to TRBD1. The CDR3 consists of 15 residues. In germline, CDR1 is SGHRS, CDR2 YFSETQ. V was clipped by 6 bases and J by 0 bases; unmatched bases: 7. CDR3 sequence reads: CASTETGVMNTEAFF. The CDR3 nucleotides read TGCGCCAGCACAGAGACAGGGGTTATGAACACTGAAGCTTTCTTT.

This clone showed up just once. DNA for the CDR3: TGTGCCAGCAGCCTCGGGGGGGGGAAGGACACTGAAGCTTTCTTT. This sequence encodes CASSLGGGKDTEAFF. The rearrangement links TRBV9 to TRBJ1-1; a weak D match, TRBD1 (5 bases). The CDR3 is made up of 15 amino acids. V lost 4 bases and J 3 bases, leaving 16 bases between the germline ends. Germline CDR1 is SGDLS and CDR2 is YYNGEE.

This chain joins TRBV11-2 and TRBJ2-7; D may be TRBD1 (6 bases). CDR3 length: 14 amino acids. CDR1 and CDR2 (germline): SGHAT, FQNNGV. V was trimmed by 6 bases and J by 5 bases, leaving 17 bases between them. The CDR3 nucleotides read TGTGCCAGCAGTTACAGGGAGAAGGCGGACGAGCAGTACTTC. Residues: CASSYREKADEQYF.